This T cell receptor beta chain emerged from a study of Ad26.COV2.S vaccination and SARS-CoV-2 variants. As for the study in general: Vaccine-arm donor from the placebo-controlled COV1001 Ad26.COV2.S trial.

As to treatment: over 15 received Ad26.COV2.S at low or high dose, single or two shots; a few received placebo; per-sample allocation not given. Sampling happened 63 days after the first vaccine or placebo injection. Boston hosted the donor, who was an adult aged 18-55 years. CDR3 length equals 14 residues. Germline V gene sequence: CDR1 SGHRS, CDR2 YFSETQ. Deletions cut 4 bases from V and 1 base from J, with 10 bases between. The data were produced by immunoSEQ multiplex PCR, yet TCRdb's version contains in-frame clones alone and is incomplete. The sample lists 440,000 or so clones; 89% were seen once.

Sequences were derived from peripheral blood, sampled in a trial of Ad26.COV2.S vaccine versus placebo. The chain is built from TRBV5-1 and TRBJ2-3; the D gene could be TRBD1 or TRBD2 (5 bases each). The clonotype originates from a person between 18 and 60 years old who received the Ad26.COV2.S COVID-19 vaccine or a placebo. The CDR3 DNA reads TGCGCCAGCAGCCTCCCGGGACGCACAGATACGCAGTATTTT. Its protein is CASSLPGRTDTQYF.